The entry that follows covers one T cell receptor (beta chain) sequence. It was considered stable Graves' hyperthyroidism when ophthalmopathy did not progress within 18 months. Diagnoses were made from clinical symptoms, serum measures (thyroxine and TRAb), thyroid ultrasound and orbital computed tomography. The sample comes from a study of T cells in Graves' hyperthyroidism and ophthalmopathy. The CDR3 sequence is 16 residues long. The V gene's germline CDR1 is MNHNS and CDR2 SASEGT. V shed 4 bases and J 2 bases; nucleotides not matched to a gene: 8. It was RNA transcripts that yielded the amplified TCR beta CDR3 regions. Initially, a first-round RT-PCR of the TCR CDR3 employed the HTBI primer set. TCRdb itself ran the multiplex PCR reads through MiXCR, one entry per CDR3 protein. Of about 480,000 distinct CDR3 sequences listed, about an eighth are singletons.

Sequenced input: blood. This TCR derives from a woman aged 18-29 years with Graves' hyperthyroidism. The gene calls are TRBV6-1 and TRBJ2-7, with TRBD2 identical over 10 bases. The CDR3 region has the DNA TGTGCCAGCAGTGGCCTAGCGGGAGACCCAACCTACGAGCAGTACTTC. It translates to CASSGLAGDPTYEQYF.